Listed below are T cell receptor beta chains from one sample, sequenced in a study of STAT3 mutations in large granular lymphocyte leukemia. Sequencing used immunoSEQ multiplex PCR; TCRdb keeps in-frame clones, though not all of them. The sample holds approximately 8,000 clones, roughly 91% seen once. Specimen: peripheral blood mononuclear cells. These receptors came from a man aged 50 to 60 with T-cell large granular lymphocyte leukemia. Some clones in this sample may be carry-over from other donors' samples. Each CDR3 is given with its conserved first and last residue. Fields, in order: CDR3 protein, CDR3 DNA, clone size, V gene, J gene, D gene. The D gene is left open where the match is weak. Only some rows state a clone size, as once, few, many or a class for expanded clones.

CATSRDPVGGFYNEQFF	TGTGCCACCAGCAGAGATCCGGTGGGGGGCTTTTACAATGAGCAGTTCTTC	NA	TRBV15	TRBJ2-1	NA
CASSLDQEKLFF	TGTGCCAGCAGCCTTGATCAGGAAAAACTGTTTTTT	NA	TRBV7-8	TRBJ1-4	NA
CASSSAGGRETQYF	TGTGCCAGCAGCTCCGCCGGGGGCCGGGAGACCCAGTACTTC	NA	TRBV7-2	TRBJ2-5	NA
CASSYSGSPSPLHF	TGTGCCAGCAGTTACTCAGGATCCCCTTCACCCCTCCACTTT	once	TRBV6-5	TRBJ1-6	NA
CARSLTDRNTEAFF	TGTGCCAGAAGCTTGACGGACAGAAACACTGAAGCTTTCTTT	NA	TRBV5-3	TRBJ1-1	NA
CASSLFGANVLTF	TGTGCCAGCAGCTTATTTGGGGCCAACGTCCTGACTTTC	NA	TRBV11-2	TRBJ2-6	NA
CASSHLASYEQYF	TGTGCCAGCAGCCATCTAGCCTCCTACGAGCAGTACTTC	NA	TRBV13	TRBJ2-7	NA
CASNGGRAWGSPLHF	TGTGCCAGCAATGGGGGGCGGGCCTGGGGGTCACCCCTCCACTTT	NA	TRBV2	TRBJ1-6	NA
CASSEGQGRVAFF	TGCGCCAGCAGTGAGGGACAGGGACGGGTAGCTTTCTTT	NA	TRBV10-2	TRBJ1-1	TRBD1
CASRGGPGNTIYF	TGTGCCAGCAGAGGGGGACCTGGAAACACCATATATTTT	NA	TRBV6-5	TRBJ1-3	NA
CASGTQKRETYNEQFF	TGTGCTAGTGGGACCCAAAAGCGGGAGACTTACAATGAGCAGTTCTTC	NA	TRBV12-5	TRBJ2-1	TRBD2
CASSGAGLSDTQYF	TGTGCCAGCAGTGGTGCAGGGTTATCAGATACGCAGTATTTT	few	TRBV6-1	TRBJ2-3	NA
CASSPPLGGQETQYF	TGTGCCAGCAGTCCCCCTTTGGGGGGCCAAGAGACCCAGTACTTC	NA	TRBV25-1	TRBJ2-5	NA
CASSLGLAGPVYF	TGCGCCAGCAGCTTGGGACTAGCGGGCCCAGTGTACTTC	NA	TRBV5-1	TRBJ2-5	TRBD2
CASNTGQGTGELFF	TGCGCCAGCAATACGGGACAGGGTACCGGGGAGCTGTTTTTT	NA	TRBV10-2	TRBJ2-2	TRBD1
CASSLAGSGGAFDEQFF	TGTGCCAGCAGCTTAGCGGGTAGCGGGGGGGCCTTCGATGAGCAGTTCTTC	medium-sized	TRBV7-8	TRBJ2-1	TRBD2
CASVGRGYEQYF	TGTGCCAGCGTCGGTCGAGGCTACGAGCAGTACTTC	NA	TRBV6-5	TRBJ2-7	NA
CASSRKEAGAETQYF	TGTGCCAGCAGCCGGAAAGAGGCGGGAGCGGAGACCCAGTACTTC	NA	TRBV14	TRBJ2-5	TRBD2
CASRYGTSGSYEQYF	TGTGCCAGCAGATATGGAACTAGCGGTTCCTACGAGCAGTACTTC	NA	TRBV5-6	TRBJ2-7	TRBD2
CASTQPDRGRQPQHF	TGTGCCAGCACCCAACCGGACAGGGGAAGGCAGCCCCAGCATTTT	NA	TRBV6-1	TRBJ1-5	TRBD1
CASTVGDGADTQYF	TGTGCCAGCACCGTGGGGGACGGAGCAGATACGCAGTATTTT	NA	TRBV7-2	TRBJ2-3	NA
CASSSYRGQNTEAFF	TGTGCCAGCAGCTCTTACCGGGGGCAGAACACTGAAGCTTTCTTT	NA	TRBV5-6	TRBJ1-1	NA
CARGGEDTDTQYF	TGTGCCAGGGGGGGGGAGGACACAGATACGCAGTATTTT	NA	TRBV2	TRBJ2-3	TRBD2
CATTPGLAIHEQYF	TGTGCCACCACCCCGGGACTAGCTATCCACGAGCAGTACTTC	NA	TRBV28	TRBJ2-7	TRBD2
CVSSLRDRYTEAFF	TGCGTCAGCAGCTTGAGGGACAGATACACTGAAGCTTTCTTT	NA	TRBV5-1	TRBJ1-1	TRBD1
CASSFGGLRDSLYEQYF	TGCGCCAGCAGCTTTGGGGGTCTCCGGGACAGCCTCTACGAGCAGTACTTC	NA	TRBV5-1	TRBJ2-7	TRBD1
CASSDSSGDYNEQFF	TGTGCCAGCAGTGACTCTAGCGGGGACTACAATGAGCAGTTCTTC	NA	TRBV6-4	TRBJ2-1	TRBD2
CASSVLEGRGDTQYF	TGTGCCAGCAGCGTATTGGAGGGGAGGGGAGATACGCAGTATTTT	NA	TRBV9	TRBJ2-3	TRBD2
CASGDGAGTYEQYF	TGTGCCAGCGGGGATGGGGCTGGAACCTACGAGCAGTACTTC	NA	TRBV6-1	TRBJ2-7	NA
CASSSTGVGEKLFF	TGTGCCAGCAGCTCTACAGGGGTTGGTGAAAAACTGTTTTTT	few	TRBV7-2	TRBJ1-4	TRBD1
CASTPPGQGTNEQYF	TGTGCCAGCACCCCACCGGGACAGGGGACGAACGAGCAGTACTTC	NA	TRBV5-4	TRBJ2-7	TRBD1
CASSQGLTDGYTF	TGCGCCAGCAGCCAAGGTCTGACGGATGGCTACACCTTC	once	TRBV4-3	TRBJ1-2	NA
CASSWDTTNTGELFF	TGTGCCAGCAGCTGGGACACCACGAACACCGGGGAGCTGTTTTTT	NA	TRBV6-5	TRBJ2-2	NA
CASSYQVKFF	TGTGCCAGCAGTTATCAGGTGAAGTTCTTC	NA	TRBV7-2	TRBJ2-1	NA
CASSFWDSSTGELFF	TGTGCCAGCAGCTTCTGGGACTCCAGCACCGGGGAGCTGTTTTTT	NA	TRBV7-9	TRBJ2-2	NA
CASIPGQGNEKLFF	TGTGCCAGCATCCCGGGACAGGGGAATGAAAAACTGTTTTTT	NA	TRBV2	TRBJ1-4	TRBD1
CASSYTPPGELFF	TGTGCCAGCAGTTACACACCTCCCGGGGAGCTGTTTTTT	few	TRBV6-5	TRBJ2-2	NA
CASSSSGGAGYNEQFF	TGCGCCAGCAGCTCCTCAGGAGGGGCCGGCTACAATGAGCAGTTCTTC	NA	TRBV5-1	TRBJ2-1	NA
CASSEGTGGTDTQYF	TGTGCCAGCAGTGAAGGAACGGGAGGCACAGATACGCAGTATTTT	NA	TRBV6-4	TRBJ2-3	NA
CASKKGDRGTYEQYF	TGCGCCAGCAAGAAGGGGGACAGGGGTACCTACGAGCAGTACTTC	NA	TRBV10-1	TRBJ2-7	TRBD1
CASSARVGTGGQETQYF	TGCGCCAGCAGCGCCCGAGTCGGGACAGGGGGCCAGGAGACCCAGTACTTC	NA	TRBV5-1	TRBJ2-5	TRBD1
CSARTGAYGYTF	TGCAGCGCCCGGACAGGGGCCTATGGCTACACCTTC	NA	TRBV29-1	TRBJ1-2	TRBD1
CARGTDGGYTF	TGTGCCAGGGGGACAGACGGTGGCTACACCTTC	NA	TRBV6-1	TRBJ1-2	TRBD1
CASSQGTDSYEQYF	TGCGCCAGCAGCCAAGGGACAGATTCCTACGAGCAGTACTTC	NA	TRBV4-1	TRBJ2-7	NA
CASSAGQGAGTDTQYF	TGTGCCAGCAGTGCGGGACAGGGGGCTGGAACAGATACGCAGTATTTT	few	TRBV27	TRBJ2-3	TRBD1
CASSLRQNYGYTF	TGTGCCAGCAGCCTGAGGCAGAACTATGGCTACACCTTC	NA	TRBV5-6	TRBJ1-2	NA
CASSPHATPEAFF	TGTGCCAGCAGTCCACATGCGACCCCTGAAGCTTTCTTT	NA	TRBV6-5	TRBJ1-1	NA
CAISDRSNQPQHF	TGTGCCATCAGTGATCGGAGCAATCAGCCCCAGCATTTT	once	TRBV10-3	TRBJ1-5	NA
CASTPAGASTEQYF	TGTGCCAGCACCCCCGCTGGAGCATCCACCGAGCAGTACTTC	NA	TRBV27	TRBJ2-7	NA
CASSGGERETQYF	TGTGCCAGCAGCGGGGGAGAAAGAGAGACCCAGTACTTC	NA	TRBV6-5	TRBJ2-5	NA
CASSLALTVINYGYTF	TGTGCCAGCAGCTTGGCCCTCACGGTAATTAACTATGGCTACACCTTC	NA	TRBV5-6	TRBJ1-2	NA
CASSSTGLRTEAFF	TGTGCCAGCAGTTCAACCGGGCTGAGGACTGAAGCTTTCTTT	NA	TRBV5-6	TRBJ1-1	NA